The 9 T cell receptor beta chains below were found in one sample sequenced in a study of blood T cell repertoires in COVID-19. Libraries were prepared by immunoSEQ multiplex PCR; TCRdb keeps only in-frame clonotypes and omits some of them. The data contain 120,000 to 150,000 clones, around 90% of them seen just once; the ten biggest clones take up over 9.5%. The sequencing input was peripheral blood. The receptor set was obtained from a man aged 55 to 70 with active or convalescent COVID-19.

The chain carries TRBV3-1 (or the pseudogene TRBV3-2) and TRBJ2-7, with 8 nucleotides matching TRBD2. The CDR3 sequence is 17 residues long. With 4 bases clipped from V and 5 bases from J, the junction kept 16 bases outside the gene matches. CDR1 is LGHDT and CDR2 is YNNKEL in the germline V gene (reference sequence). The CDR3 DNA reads TGTGCCAGCAGCCCCCATTCACGGGCGGGAGGTTGGAACGAGCAGTACTTC. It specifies CASSPHSRAGGWNEQYF.

The CDR3 loop is CASSQFEQQGWSYGYTF. The CDR3, as DNA: TGTGCCAGCAGCCAATTCGAACAGCAGGGATGGAGCTATGGCTACACCTTC. The chain employs TRBV3-1 (or the pseudogene TRBV3-2) and TRBJ1-2; weak D call: TRBD1 (5 bases). CDR1 and CDR2 from the germline V gene are LGHDT and YNNKEL (reference sequence). This CDR3 region has 17 residues. The germline V and J ends were trimmed by 2 bases and 4 bases, with 20 bases remaining between them.

CDR3 sequence (DNA): TGTGCCAGCAGCGGGGGGGCCGGTCAGCCCCAGCATTTT. It is translated as CASSGGAGQPQHF. This chain uses TRBV12-3 or TRBV12-4 with TRBJ1-5, with a possible D match to TRBD1 (6 bases). The germline V and J ends were trimmed by 6 bases and 6 bases, with 12 bases remaining between them. CDR3 length: 13 residues.

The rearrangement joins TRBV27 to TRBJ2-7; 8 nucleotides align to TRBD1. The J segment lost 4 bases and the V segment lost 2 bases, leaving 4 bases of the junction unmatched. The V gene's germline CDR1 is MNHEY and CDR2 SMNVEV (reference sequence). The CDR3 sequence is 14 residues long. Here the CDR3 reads CASSLGDRWYEQYF. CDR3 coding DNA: TGTGCCAGCAGTTTAGGGGACAGGTGGTACGAGCAGTACTTC.

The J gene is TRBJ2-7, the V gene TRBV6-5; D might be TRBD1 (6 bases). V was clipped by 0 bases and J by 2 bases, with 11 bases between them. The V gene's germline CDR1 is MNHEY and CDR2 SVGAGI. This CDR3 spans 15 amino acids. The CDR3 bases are TGTGCCAGCAGTTACTCGTCACAGGGCGCCTACGAGCAGTACTTC. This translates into CASSYSSQGAYEQYF.

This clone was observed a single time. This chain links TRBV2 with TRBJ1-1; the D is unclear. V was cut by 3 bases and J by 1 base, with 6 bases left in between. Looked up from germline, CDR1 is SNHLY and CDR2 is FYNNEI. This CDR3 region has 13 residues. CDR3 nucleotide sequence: TGTGCCAGCAGTGACTTCAGGAACACTGAAGCTTTCTTT. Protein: CASSDFRNTEAFF.

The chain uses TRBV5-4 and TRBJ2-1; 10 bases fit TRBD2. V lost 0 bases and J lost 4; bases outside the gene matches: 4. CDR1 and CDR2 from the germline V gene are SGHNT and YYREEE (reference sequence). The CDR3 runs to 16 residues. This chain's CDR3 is CASSLEPSGRYNEQFF. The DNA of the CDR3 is TGTGCCAGCAGCTTGGAACCTAGCGGGAGATACAATGAGCAGTTCTTC. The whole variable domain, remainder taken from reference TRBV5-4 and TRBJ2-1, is ETGVTQSPTHLIKTRGQQVTLRCSSQSGHNTVSWYQQALGQGPQFIFQYYREEENGRGNFPPRFSGLQFPNYSSELNVNALELDDSALYLCASSLEPSGRYNEQFFGPGTRLTVL.

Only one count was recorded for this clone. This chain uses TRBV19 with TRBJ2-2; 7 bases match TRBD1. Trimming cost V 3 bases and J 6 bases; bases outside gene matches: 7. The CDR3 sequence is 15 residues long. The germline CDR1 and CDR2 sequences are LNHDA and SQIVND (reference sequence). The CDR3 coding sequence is TGTGCCAGTAGTATCCAACAGGGGTGGGCCGGGGAGCTGTTTTTT. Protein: CASSIQQGWAGELFF. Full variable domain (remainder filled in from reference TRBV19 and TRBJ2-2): DGGITQSPKYLFRKEGQNVTLSCEQNLNHDAMYWYRQDPGQGLRLIYYSQIVNDFQKGDIAEGYSVSREKKESFPLTVTSAQKNPTAFYLCASSIQQGWAGELFFGEGSRLTVL.

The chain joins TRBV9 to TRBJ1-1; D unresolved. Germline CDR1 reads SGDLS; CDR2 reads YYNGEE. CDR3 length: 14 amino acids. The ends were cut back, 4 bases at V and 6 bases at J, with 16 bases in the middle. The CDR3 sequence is CASSTSGIFSEAFF. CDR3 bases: TGTGCCAGCAGCACTAGCGGGATATTCTCTGAAGCTTTCTTT.